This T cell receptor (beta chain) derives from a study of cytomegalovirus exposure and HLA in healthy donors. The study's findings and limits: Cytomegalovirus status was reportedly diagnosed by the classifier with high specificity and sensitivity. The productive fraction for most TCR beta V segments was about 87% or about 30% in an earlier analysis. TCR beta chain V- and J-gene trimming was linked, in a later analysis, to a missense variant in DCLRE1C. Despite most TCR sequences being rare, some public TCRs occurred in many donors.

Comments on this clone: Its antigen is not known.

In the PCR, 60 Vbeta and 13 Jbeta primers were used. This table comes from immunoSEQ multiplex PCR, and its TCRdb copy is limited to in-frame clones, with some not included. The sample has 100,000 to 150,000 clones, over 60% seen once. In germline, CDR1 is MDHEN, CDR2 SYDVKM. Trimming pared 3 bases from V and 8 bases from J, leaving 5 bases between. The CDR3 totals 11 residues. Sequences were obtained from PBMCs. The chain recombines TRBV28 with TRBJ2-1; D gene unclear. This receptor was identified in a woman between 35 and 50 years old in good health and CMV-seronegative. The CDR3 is CASSFIHEQFF. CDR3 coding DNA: TGTGCCAGCAGTTTTATCCATGAGCAGTTCTTC.